Listed below are T cell receptor beta chains from one sample, sequenced in a study of T cell clusters in autoimmune cytopenias. TCRdb reanalyzed the multiplex PCR reads, giving one entry per CDR3 protein sequence and no DNA. This sample contains fewer than 3,500 distinct CDR3 sequences. These sequences were also reported in another study, on T cell repertoires in aging, cancer and after chemotherapy.

The sample taken for sequencing was peripheral blood. The receptors were sampled from a human donor with an autoimmune cytopenia or autoimmune hepatitis (not recorded which). Both conserved end residues are part of each CDR3. Size is stated for part of the rows, as once, few or many counts, or as a class when the clone is expanded.

-	TRBV15	TRBJ1-3	CATSRDPRVENTIYF
medium-sized	TRBV11-1	TRBJ2-1	CASSPGQLNEQFF
-	TRBV6-2/TRBV6-3	TRBJ2-5	CASSYLWTGEETQYF
medium-sized	TRBV11-1	TRBJ2-7	CASSRRVLAGGTSSYEQYF
-	TRBV6-6	TRBJ1-1	CASSHFRGPEAFF
medium-sized	TRBV11-3	TRBJ1-4	CASSPGQGEWEKLFF
-	TRBV10-3	TRBJ2-7	CAIKGTGSSYEQYF
-	TRBV6-2/TRBV6-3	TRBJ2-7	CASSYSTGEQYF
-	TRBV6-2/TRBV6-3	TRBJ2-6	CASILQAGAGEDGANVLTF
-	TRBV6-2/TRBV6-3	TRBJ1-2	CASSFGGRGSGYTF
medium-sized	TRBV11-3	TRBJ1-1	CASSPQGKAFF
medium-sized	TRBV11-3	TRBJ2-5	CASVDQRTETQYF
-	TRBV5-1	TRBJ2-1	CASSLVGDRGFF
medium-sized	TRBV29-1	TRBJ1-3	CSVGKGQLLSGNTIYF
-	TRBV5-1	TRBJ1-1	CASSFGQGGTEAFF
-	TRBV5-1	TRBJ2-6	CASTWGSPGANVLTF
medium-sized	TRBV5-6	TRBJ2-1	CASSPGYNEQFF
-	TRBV27	TRBJ1-1	CASSLSQGLNTEAFF
medium-sized	TRBV6-1	TRBJ2-7	CASSDLGRRLYEQYF
large	TRBV29-1	TRBJ2-5	CSVEWDRGRSETQYF
-	TRBV6-1	TRBJ1-5	CASTSGQGGNQPQHF